A selection of T cell receptor beta chains follows, all from one sample in a study of post-analysis software for immune sequencing data. TCRdb reanalysed the PCR reads using MiXCR and keeps one entry per CDR3 protein. The sample holds about 430,000 distinct CDR3 sequences, more than 30% seen once. What was sequenced was blood. The source of these receptors is a girl aged 2-10 years with multiple sclerosis. CDR3s leave out the opening cysteine and the closing phenylalanine or tryptophan. Clone size is not always given. Where it is, it says once, few, many or a class for expanded clones.

few,TRBV3-1,ASSQAGEWGGYT
few,TRBV5-1,ASSLGGSTDEQF
.,TRBV7-3,ASSFNKEGGINEQY
.,TRBV7-9,ASSDTGQGNEAF
.,TRBV2,VSSDDRGDGYT
once,TRBV4-3,ASSRLAYQETQY
.,TRBV12-3/TRBV12-4,ASRSTSVGNEQY
.,TRBV5-1,ASSLIFGPNTEAF
few,TRBV7-9,ASSLSRSGANVLT
.,TRBV7-9,ASSLMRETGEQY
.,TRBV13,ASSLVQGPNEQF
few,TRBV6-2/TRBV6-3,ASSYYVGSRETQY
few,TRBV29-1,SVGGLAAETQY
few,TRBV20-1,SARGGLSNYGYT
.,TRBV6-2/TRBV6-3,ASSYLSGVPSEQY
.,TRBV28,ASSPSLDREYGYT
.,TRBV11-2,ASSLGSGGRQF
once,TRBV25-1,ASSPRGTSGSTDTQY
few,TRBV6-1,ATLLEGASHQPQH
few,TRBV7-9,ASSLTSGGVLETQY
.,TRBV12-3/TRBV12-4,ASSLAVGRTNEKLF
.,TRBV7-2,ASSPGQGRGYEQF
few,TRBV7-2,ASSSGARIHNQPQH
.,TRBV9,ASSAGTGTYNEQF
.,TRBV20-1,SAPTDSYNEQF
few,TRBV18,ASSPFWGESTDTQY
many,TRBV12-3/TRBV12-4,ASSLSGSGANVLT
few,TRBV20-1,SAHRTGNYNEQF
few,TRBV5-1,ASSLANGGKDEQY
few,TRBV7-3,ASSFTGLSSTDTQY
few,TRBV4-3,ASSRDPGQGNTGELF